This passage covers 27 T cell receptor beta chains from one sample sequenced in a study of cytomegalovirus exposure and HLA in healthy donors. The PCR had 60 Vbeta and 13 Jbeta primers. Repertoires were generated with immunoSEQ multiplex PCR, while TCRdb's copy carries only in-frame clones and drops some. The sample has 150,000 to 200,000 clones; roughly 72% are singletons. Sequenced sample: PBMCs. These receptors all come from a man aged 25 to 40 in good health and CMV-seronegative.

This chain uses TRBV7-6 with TRBJ2-3; 9 bases map to TRBD2. This CDR3 is built from 17 residues. CDR1 and CDR2 from the germline V gene are SGHVS and FNYEAQ. Trimming removed 5 bases from V and 5 bases from J; junction bases left unmatched: 14. CDR3 sequence reads: CASSPLTWREGRDTQYF. The CDR3 DNA reads TGTGCCAGCAGCCCCCTCACGTGGCGGGAGGGCCGAGATACGCAGTATTTT.

With respect to this clone: The junction departs from germline at one end; a sequencing error may be responsible. V usage is TRBV13 and J usage is TRBJ2-7; 7 positions agree with TRBD1. Germline lookup yields CDR1 PRHDT and CDR2 FYEKMQ (reference sequence). This CDR3 has 15 residues. Here the CDR3 DNA reads TGTGCCAGCAGCCACATAAGACAGGGAATAGGGGAGCAGCACTTC. Its protein is CASSHIRQGIGEQHF.

J is TRBJ2-7 and V is TRBV12-2; the table's D gene call, TRBD1, was not cross checked with the DNA. TRBV12-2 is noted as a pseudogene. This CDR3 spans 11 amino acids. This chain's CDR3 is CASNQGYEQYF. CDR3 coding DNA: TGTGCAAGTAACCAGGGATACGAGCAGTACTTC.

This clone was counted only a few times. V usage is TRBV4-1 and J usage is TRBJ2-5; 8 bases match TRBD1. Germline loops: CDR1 MGHRA, CDR2 YSYEKL. This CDR3 has 16 residues. Unmatched junction bases numbered 9, after V lost 1 base and J lost 5 bases. The CDR3 DNA follows: TGCGCCAGCAGCCAAGGTTGGACAGGGAGGTCGGAGACCCAGTACTTC. Translation gives CASSQGWTGRSETQYF.

The chain is built from TRBV9 and TRBJ2-7; TRBD2 matches 11 bases. This CDR3 is built from 15 residues. Unmatched junction bases numbered 9, after V lost 4 bases and J lost 6 bases. The germline gives CDR1 SGDLS, CDR2 YYNGEE. The CDR3 sequence: CASSPSSGRALEQYF. The DNA for the CDR3 is TGTGCCAGCAGCCCCAGTAGCGGGAGGGCTCTCGAGCAGTACTTC. Looking up the rest from reference TRBV9 and TRBJ2-7 gives the full variable domain: DSGVTQTPKHLITATGQRVTLRCSPRSGDLSVYWYQQSLDQGLQFLIQYYNGEERAKGNILERFSAQQFPDLHSELNLSSLELGDSALYFCASSPSSGRALEQYFGPGTRLTVT.

This clone came up a few times. The chain joins TRBV2 to TRBJ2-7, with D possibly being TRBD1 (7 bases). CDR3 length equals 13 residues. V was trimmed by 11 bases and J by 5 bases, leaving 19 bases between them. Germline values: CDR1 SNHLY, CDR2 FYNNEI. CDR3 coding DNA: TGTGCCGGGGTTCGACAGGGACTCCACGAGCAGTACTTC. Its translation is CAGVRQGLHEQYF.

The CDR3 reads CASSSPDRNFAYEQYF. CDR3 coding DNA: TGTGCCAGCAGCTCACCTGACAGGAACTTTGCCTACGAGCAGTACTTC. V is TRBV5-6 and J is TRBJ2-7, with a tentative D call TRBD1 (6 bases). The CDR3 covers 16 residues. The V end lost 3 bases, the J end lost 2 bases, and 18 bases lay between the germline ends. Looked up from germline, CDR1 is SGHDT and CDR2 is YYEEEE.

The V call is TRBV28, the J call TRBJ1-5, with D maybe TRBD1 (5 bases). The CDR3 sequence is 16 residues long. The germline gives CDR1 MDHEN, CDR2 SYDVKM. The V end was cut by 6 bases, the J end by 0 bases, with 15 bases between. The CDR3 DNA follows: TGTGCCAGCAGAACTGATAGACAGTATAGCAATCAGCCCCAGCATTTT. Encoded protein: CASRTDRQYSNQPQHF.

This sequence joins TRBV28 and TRBJ2-7, with D unresolved. Germline CDR1 is MDHEN and CDR2 is SYDVKM. The CDR3 extends over 13 amino acids. The V gene lost 3 bases and the J gene lost 6 bases, with 12 bases spanning the gap. As DNA, the CDR3 is TGTGCCAGCAGTTTGGCCCTCATCGCCGAGCAGTACTTC. This translates into CASSLALIAEQYF.

Of note for this clone: One end of the junction does not line up with germline, which may come from a read error. The gene calls are TRBV7-7 and TRBJ2-3, with a tentative D call TRBD2 (6 bases). CDR3 size: 14 residues. Per germline, CDR1 SSHAT and CDR2 FNYEAQ (reference sequence). The CDR3 bases are TGTGCTAGCAGCTCCAGGGAGGCGGCAGATACGCAGTATTTT. Translating it yields CASSSREAADTQYF. Together with reference TRBV7-7 and TRBJ2-3, the CDR3 gives the full variable domain: GAGVSQSPRYKVTKRGQDVTLRCDPISSHATLYWYQQALGQGPEFLTYFNYEAQPDKSGLPSDRFSAERPEGSISTLTIQRTEQRDSAMYRCASSSREAADTQYFGPGTRLTVL.

The rearrangement links TRBV28 to TRBJ1-2; TRBD1 matches 8 bases. Germline V gene sequence: CDR1 MDHEN, CDR2 SYDVKM. With 4 bases clipped from V and 4 bases from J, the junction kept 5 bases outside the gene matches. The CDR3 runs 14 residues. For the CDR3, the DNA is TGTGCCAGCAGTTCCCCCGGGACAGGCTATGGCTACACCTTC. Its translation: CASSSPGTGYGYTF.

The chain joins TRBV2 to TRBJ2-5; 7 bases are shared with TRBD2. CDR3 length equals 14 residues. Germline CDR1 is SNHLY and CDR2 is FYNNEI. The V and J ends lost 6 bases and 5 bases, in that order; junction bases with no gene match: 9. The CDR3 spells CASRDLSGRETQYF. The CDR3 DNA reads TGTGCCAGCAGAGATCTTAGCGGGCGGGAGACCCAGTACTTC. Supplemented by reference TRBV2 and TRBJ2-5, the full variable domain reads EPEVTQTPSHQVTQMGQEVILRCVPISNHLYFYWYRQILGQKVEFLVSFYNNEISEKSEIFDDQFSVERPDGSNFTLKIRSTKLEDSAMYFCASRDLSGRETQYFGPGTRLLVL.

The chain has TRBV4-1 and TRBJ1-1; perhaps TRBD1 as D (5 bases). The ends were cut back, 5 bases at V and 0 bases at J, with 10 bases in the middle. The CDR3 loop spans 14 amino acids. Germline CDR1 MGHRA, CDR2 YSYEKL. The CDR3 is CASSMGLLNTEAFF. For the CDR3, the DNA is TGCGCCAGCAGCATGGGACTTTTGAACACTGAAGCTTTCTTT.

V is TRBV28 and J is TRBJ1-1; TRBD1 agrees at 7 bases. V was pared by 2 bases and J by 4 bases, with 13 bases of the junction left unmatched. The CDR3 spans 17 residues. Per germline, CDR1 MDHEN and CDR2 SYDVKM. CDR3 in DNA: TGTGCCAGCAGTTTAGAGGAACGGCGGCAGGGGGGCACTGAAGCTTTCTTT. Translated, it gives CASSLEERRQGGTEAFF.

The gene calls are TRBV30 and TRBJ2-2; 8 bases are shared with TRBD1. The V gene end was trimmed by 3 bases and the J gene end by 6 bases; junction bases not matched to a gene: 6. The CDR3 extends over 14 amino acids. Germline lookup yields CDR1 GTSNPN and CDR2 SVGIG (reference sequence). The CDR3 loop reads CAWRSRGLAGELFF. In DNA, the CDR3 is TGTGCCTGGAGAAGCAGGGGGCTGGCCGGGGAGCTGTTTTTT.

CDR3 coding DNA: TGTGCCAGCAGTCCGAGCGGGAGCGTCGAGACCCAGTACTTC. This encodes CASSPSGSVETQYF. The rearrangement joins TRBV28 to TRBJ2-5, with TRBD2 identical over 8 bases. From germline, CDR1 is MDHEN and CDR2 SYDVKM. Trimming took 5 bases from V and 5 from J; bases not matched to a gene: 7. The CDR3 length is 14 residues.

This chain joins TRBV7-9 and TRBJ1-1, with TRBD1 matching over 12 bases. Unmatched junction bases numbered 14, after V lost 4 bases and J lost 2 bases. The germline V gene encodes CDR1 SEHNR and CDR2 FQNEAQ (reference sequence). The CDR3 has 19 residues. The CDR3 spells CASSSSLRDRGPRNTEAFF. The CDR3 region has the DNA TGTGCCAGCAGCTCGAGCCTCCGGGACAGGGGGCCGAGAAACACTGAAGCTTTCTTT.

V usage is TRBV29-1 and J usage is TRBJ2-1; possible D gene TRBD1, 6 bases. The CDR3 is 11 residues long. Germline assignment: CDR1 SQVTM and CDR2 ANQGSEA. V shed 7 bases and J shed 5 bases, with 9 bases lying between them. CDR3 DNA: TGCAGCGGACACAGGGACAATGAGCAGTTCTTC. Its protein product is CSGHRDNEQFF.

In DNA, the CDR3 is TGTGCCAGCGTTTTAAATCGTGGCACAGATACGCAGTATTTT. The encoded protein is CASVLNRGTDTQYF. The chain uses TRBV6-1 and TRBJ2-3; D not certain. In germline, CDR1 is MNHNS, CDR2 SASEGT. V was clipped by 8 bases and J by 1 base, with 13 bases between them. The CDR3 runs to 14 residues.

In this sample, this clone turned up a few times. The chain employs TRBV4-2 and TRBJ2-2, with 9 bases matching TRBD2. V was clipped by 5 bases and J by 6 bases; unmatched bases: 10. The CDR3 is 16 amino acids. Germline assignment: CDR1 LGHNA and CDR2 YNFKEQ. The CDR3 nucleotides are TGTGCCAGCAGCAAAGGGCGGGAGGGTATTTCCGGGGAGCTGTTTTTT. Its translation is CASSKGREGISGELFF.

This rearrangement joins TRBV7-9 to TRBJ2-1, with D perhaps matching TRBD1 (6 bases). The CDR3 totals 13 residues. Germline V lookup: CDR1 SEHNR, CDR2 FQNEAQ (reference sequence). Trimming cost V 2 bases and J 10 bases, with 12 bases left between them. The CDR3 loop is CASSLTTGKEQFF. CDR3 sequence (DNA): TGTGCCAGCAGCTTAACCACAGGGAAGGAGCAGTTCTTC.

This chain connects TRBV29-1 to TRBJ2-1, with 9 bases aligning to TRBD2. Per the germline V gene, CDR1 is SQVTM and CDR2 is ANQGSEA. Trimming took 0 bases from V and 6 from J; bases not matched to a gene: 6. There are 15 residues in the CDR3. The CDR3 region is CSVEDPGLATNEQFF. The CDR3 nucleotides read TGCAGCGTTGAAGATCCAGGACTAGCGACCAATGAGCAGTTCTTC.

This clone has a single count. The chain combines TRBV11-2 with TRBJ2-5; no definite D call. This CDR3 comprises 14 residues. V gave up 3 bases and J gave up 5 bases, with 13 bases separating them. Germline V gene lookup returns CDR1 SGHAT and CDR2 FQNNGV. CDR3: CASSFPQIGETQYF. In DNA, the CDR3 is TGTGCCAGCAGCTTTCCTCAGATCGGGGAGACCCAGTACTTC.

The chain links TRBV7-9 to TRBJ2-5; possibly TRBD1 for D (6 bases). Trimming took 1 base from V and 1 from J, leaving 13 bases between them. The CDR3 spans 16 residues. Germline CDR1 is SEHNR and CDR2 is FQNEAQ (reference sequence). CDR3 sequence: CASSLEVGHLQETQYF. CDR3 sequence (DNA): TGTGCCAGCAGCTTAGAGGTGGGACACCTCCAAGAGACCCAGTACTTC.

V gene TRBV20-1 combines with J gene TRBJ2-5, with D unresolved. Looked up from germline, CDR1 is DFQATT and CDR2 is SNEGSKA (reference sequence). This CDR3 has 11 residues. Trimming shortened V by 7 bases and J by 1 base, and 7 bases separated the two germline ends. CDR3 in DNA: TGCAGTGAGATGGCCCAAGAGACCCAGTACTTC. This translates into CSEMAQETQYF.

The chain is built from TRBV25-1 and TRBJ1-1, with D perhaps TRBD1 (6 bases). The CDR3 is 13 amino acids. Trimming stripped 5 bases from V and 6 bases from J, with 13 bases between. The germline CDR1 and CDR2 sequences are MGHDK and SYGVNS. Here the CDR3 DNA reads TGTGCCAGCAGTACGCCAGGGGCCGCTGAAGCTTTCTTT. Translated: CASSTPGAAEAFF.

The V call is TRBV29-1, the J call TRBJ2-2; 8 positions match TRBD2. There are 19 residues in the CDR3. V was clipped by 7 bases and J by 1 base; unmatched bases: 20. In germline, CDR1 is SQVTM, CDR2 ANQGSEA. CDR3: CSGGPLAGGPKGNTGELFF. The CDR3 DNA reads as TGCAGCGGGGGACCACTTGCGGGAGGCCCCAAGGGGAACACCGGGGAGCTGTTTTTT.